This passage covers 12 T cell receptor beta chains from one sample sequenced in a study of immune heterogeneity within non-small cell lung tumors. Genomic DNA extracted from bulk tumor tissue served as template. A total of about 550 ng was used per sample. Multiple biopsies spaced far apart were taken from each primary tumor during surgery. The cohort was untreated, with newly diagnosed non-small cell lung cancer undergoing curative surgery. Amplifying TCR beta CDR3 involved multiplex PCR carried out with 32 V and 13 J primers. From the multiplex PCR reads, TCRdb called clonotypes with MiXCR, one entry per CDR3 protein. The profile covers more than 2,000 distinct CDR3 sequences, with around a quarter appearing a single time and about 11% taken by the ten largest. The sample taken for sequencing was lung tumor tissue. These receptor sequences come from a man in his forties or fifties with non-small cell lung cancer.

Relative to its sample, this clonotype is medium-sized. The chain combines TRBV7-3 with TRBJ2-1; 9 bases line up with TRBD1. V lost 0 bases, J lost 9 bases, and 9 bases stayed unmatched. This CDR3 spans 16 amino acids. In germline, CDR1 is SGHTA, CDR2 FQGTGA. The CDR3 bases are TGTGCCAGCAGCTTAACCGGGACAGGGTTAGCCGGTGAGCAGTTCTTC. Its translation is CASSLTGTGLAGEQFF.

In DNA form, the CDR3 reads TGTGCCAGCAGTGAGTTTTTTCGACAGGGCCCCTACGAGCAGTACTTC. Residues: CASSEFFRQGPYEQYF. J is TRBJ2-3 and V is TRBV2; the match to TRBD1 covers 7 bases. The J call could be wrong; TRBJ2-7 is a better fit for the DNA end. Germline lookup yields CDR1 SNHLY and CDR2 FYNNEI. The CDR3 runs to 16 residues.

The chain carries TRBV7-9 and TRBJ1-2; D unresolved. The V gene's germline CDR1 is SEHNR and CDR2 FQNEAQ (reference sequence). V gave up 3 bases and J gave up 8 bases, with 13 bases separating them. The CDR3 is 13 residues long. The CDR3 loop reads CASSLGTGVGYTF. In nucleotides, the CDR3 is TGTGCCAGCAGCTTGGGTACGGGAGTGGGCTACACCTTC.

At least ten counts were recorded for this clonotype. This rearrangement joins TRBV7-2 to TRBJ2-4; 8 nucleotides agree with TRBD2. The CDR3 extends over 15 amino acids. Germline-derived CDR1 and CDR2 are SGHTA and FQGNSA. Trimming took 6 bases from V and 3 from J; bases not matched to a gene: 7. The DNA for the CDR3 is TGTGCCAGCAGTTACCAAGCGGGAGTCAAAAACATTCAGTACTTC. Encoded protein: CASSYQAGVKNIQYF.

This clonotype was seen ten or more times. CDR3 nucleotides: TGTGCCAGCAGCCAACCGGGAGGGGAGACCCAGTACTTC. Protein product: CASSQPGGETQYF. The rearrangement uses TRBV3-1 and TRBJ2-5; 8 nucleotides line up with TRBD2. V shed 2 bases, J shed 5 bases, and the junction held 1 base outside the gene matches. Germline lookup yields CDR1 LGHDT and CDR2 YNNKEL (reference sequence). The CDR3 has 13 amino acids.

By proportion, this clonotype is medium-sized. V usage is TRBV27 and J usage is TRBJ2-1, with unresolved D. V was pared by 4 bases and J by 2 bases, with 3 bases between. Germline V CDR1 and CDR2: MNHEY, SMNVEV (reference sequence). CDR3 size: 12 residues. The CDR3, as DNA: TGTGCCAGCAGTTCCACCTACAATGAGCAGTTCTTC. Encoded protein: CASSSTYNEQFF.

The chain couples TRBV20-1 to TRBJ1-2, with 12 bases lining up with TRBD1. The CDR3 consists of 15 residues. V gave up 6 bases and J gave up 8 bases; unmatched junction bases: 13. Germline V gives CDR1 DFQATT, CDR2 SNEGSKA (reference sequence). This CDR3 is CSATGTGGLHDGYTF. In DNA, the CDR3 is TGCAGTGCAACCGGGACAGGGGGCCTCCACGACGGCTACACCTTC.

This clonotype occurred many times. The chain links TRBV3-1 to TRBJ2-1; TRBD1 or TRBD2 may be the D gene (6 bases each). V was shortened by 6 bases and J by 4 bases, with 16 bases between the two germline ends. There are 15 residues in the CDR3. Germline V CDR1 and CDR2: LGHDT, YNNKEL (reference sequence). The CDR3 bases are TGTGCCAGCAGACTGGGGGGCTCTACTTACAATGAGCAGTTCTTC. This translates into CASRLGGSTYNEQFF.

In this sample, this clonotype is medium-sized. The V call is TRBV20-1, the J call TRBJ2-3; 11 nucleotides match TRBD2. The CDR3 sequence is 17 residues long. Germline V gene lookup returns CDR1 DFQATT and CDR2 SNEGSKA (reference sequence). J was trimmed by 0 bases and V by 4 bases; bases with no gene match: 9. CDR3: CSAKKLAGDWSTDTQYF. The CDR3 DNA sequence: TGCAGTGCTAAAAAACTAGCGGGAGATTGGAGCACAGATACGCAGTATTTT.

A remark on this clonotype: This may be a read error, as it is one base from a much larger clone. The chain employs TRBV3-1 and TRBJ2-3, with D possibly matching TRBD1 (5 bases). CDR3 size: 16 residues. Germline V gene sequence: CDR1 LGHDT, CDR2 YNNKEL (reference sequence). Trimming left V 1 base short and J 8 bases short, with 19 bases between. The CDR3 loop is CASSQAVELRRGTQYF. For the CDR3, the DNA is TGTGCCAGCAGCCAAGCGGTGGAGCTACGTAGGGGTACGCAGTATTTT.

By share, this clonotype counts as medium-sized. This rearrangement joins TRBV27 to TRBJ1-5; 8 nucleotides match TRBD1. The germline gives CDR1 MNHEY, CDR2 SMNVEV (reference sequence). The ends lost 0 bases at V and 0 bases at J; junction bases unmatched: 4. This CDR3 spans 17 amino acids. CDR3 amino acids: CASSLSVGQGSNQPQHF. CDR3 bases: TGTGCCAGCAGTTTATCTGTAGGACAGGGTAGCAATCAGCCCCAGCATTTT.

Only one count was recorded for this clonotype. CDR3 loop: CASSDETSYSPLHF. In DNA form, the CDR3 reads TGTGCCAGCAGTGACGAGACGTCGTATTCACCCCTCCACTTT. The chain recombines TRBV6-1 with TRBJ1-6; D gene unclear. This CDR3 contains 14 residues. V shed 3 bases and J shed 8 bases, with 11 bases lying between them. Germline CDR1 MNHNS, CDR2 SASEGT.